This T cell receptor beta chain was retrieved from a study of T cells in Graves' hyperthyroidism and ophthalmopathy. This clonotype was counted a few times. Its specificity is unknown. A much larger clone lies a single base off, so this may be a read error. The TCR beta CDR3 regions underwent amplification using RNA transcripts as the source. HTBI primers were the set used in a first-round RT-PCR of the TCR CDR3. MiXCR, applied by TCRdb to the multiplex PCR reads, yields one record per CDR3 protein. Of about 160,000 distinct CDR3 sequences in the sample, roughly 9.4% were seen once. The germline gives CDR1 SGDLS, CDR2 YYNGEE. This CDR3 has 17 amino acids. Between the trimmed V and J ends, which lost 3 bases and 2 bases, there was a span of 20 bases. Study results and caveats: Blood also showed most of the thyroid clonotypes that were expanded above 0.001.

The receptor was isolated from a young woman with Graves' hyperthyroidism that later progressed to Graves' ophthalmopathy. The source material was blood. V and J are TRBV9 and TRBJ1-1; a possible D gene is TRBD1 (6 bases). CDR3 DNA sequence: TGTGCCAGCAGCGCCTCCCCCCGGGGGCCAGAAAACACTGAAGCTTTCTTT. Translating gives CASSASPRGPENTEAFF.